The rows below give T cell receptor beta chains drawn from one sample of a study of cytomegalovirus exposure and HLA in healthy donors. Here immunoSEQ multiplex PCR was the method, and the copy in TCRdb shows in-frame clones only, minus some. Of 150,000 to 200,000 clones in the sample, 84% were seen once. Input material: PBMCs. These receptors were taken from a man younger than 35 in good health and CMV-seronegative. The CDR3 runs from the conserved cysteine through the conserved F or W.

v_gene: TRBV7-9
len: 13
j_gene: TRBJ1-1
CDR3aa: CASSPRGFPEAFF

v_gene: TRBV9
len: 13
j_gene: TRBJ2-7
CDR3aa: CASSGDLSYEQYF

v_gene: TRBV18
len: 15
j_gene: TRBJ2-1
CDR3aa: CASSPQGRVYNEQFF

v_gene: TRBV11-2
len: 16
j_gene: TRBJ2-2
CDR3aa: CASSLRDGGITGELFF

v_gene: TRBV2
len: 15
j_gene: TRBJ2-7
CDR3aa: CASRPRLASSYEQYF

v_gene: TRBV9
len: 17
j_gene: TRBJ2-3
CDR3aa: CASSPRQGSPSTDTQYF

v_gene: TRBV27
len: 15
j_gene: TRBJ2-1
CDR3aa: CASRPTDLKVNEQFF

v_gene: TRBV7-8
len: 15
j_gene: TRBJ2-1
CDR3aa: CASSSHSGGASEQFF

v_gene: TRBV6-5
len: 12
j_gene: TRBJ2-5
CDR3aa: CATGTREETQYF

v_gene: TRBV4-3
len: 16
j_gene: TRBJ2-7
CDR3aa: CASSQGATGESYEQYF

v_gene: TRBV7-9
len: 13
j_gene: TRBJ1-5
CDR3aa: CASSPEGAQPQHF

v_gene: TRBV5-1
len: 15
j_gene: TRBJ1-1
CDR3aa: CASSPVQRRGTEAFF

v_gene: TRBV7-3
len: 13
j_gene: TRBJ2-5
CDR3aa: CASSLARGGGLYF

v_gene: TRBV10-2
len: 13
j_gene: TRBJ1-2
CDR3aa: CASKTGTGIPMTF

v_gene: TRBV10-1
len: 14
j_gene: TRBJ2-7
CDR3aa: CASSDRGQGNEQYF

v_gene: TRBV28
len: 17
j_gene: TRBJ1-4
CDR3aa: CASTDLDSLATNEKLFF